The 24 T cell receptor beta chains reported below all come from one sample, sequenced in a study of Ad26.COV2.S vaccination and SARS-CoV-2 variants. The treatment denotes: some 20 received Ad26.COV2.S at low or high dose, single or two shots; five or six received placebo; per-sample allocation not given. Sampling happened 63 days after the first vaccine or placebo injection. Libraries were prepared by immunoSEQ multiplex PCR; TCRdb keeps only in-frame clonotypes and omits some of them. The sample includes 300,000 to 400,000 clones, 85% to 90% of them seen just once. The source material was peripheral blood, sampled in a trial of Ad26.COV2.S vaccine versus placebo. These receptors were taken from a person between 18 and 60 years old who received the Ad26.COV2.S COVID-19 vaccine or a placebo.

CDR3: CASSQVLASGGAEQYF. The CDR3 bases are TGTGCCAGCAGCCAAGTGCTGGCTAGCGGGGGGGCCGAGCAGTACTTC. The chain carries TRBV3-1 (or the pseudogene TRBV3-2) and TRBJ2-7; 12 nucleotides line up with TRBD2. This CDR3 contains 16 residues. Germline lookup yields CDR1 LGHDT and CDR2 YNNKEL (reference sequence). V was clipped by 1 base and J by 6 bases; unmatched bases: 7.

V is TRBV4-3 and J is TRBJ1-1; D gene uncertain. V gave up 0 bases and J gave up 2 bases, with 4 bases separating them. Per the germline V gene, CDR1 is LGHNA and CDR2 is YSLEER. CDR3 length: 13 residues. The CDR3 DNA follows: TGCGCCAGCAGCCAAGACGCTAACACTGAAGCTTTCTTT. Its translation is CASSQDANTEAFF.

The V gene is TRBV27, the J gene TRBJ1-2; D might be TRBD1 (5 bases). The CDR3 covers 11 residues. V lost 8 bases to trimming and J lost 1 base, with 5 bases between them. Germline V gene sequence: CDR1 MNHEY, CDR2 SMNVEV (reference sequence). Here the CDR3 reads CASQGNYGYTF. DNA of the CDR3: TGTGCCAGCCAGGGTAACTATGGCTACACCTTC.

J is TRBJ1-1 and V is TRBV7-9, with D possibly TRBD1 on 5 matching bases. The V gene lost 5 bases and the J gene lost 6 bases, with 16 bases spanning the gap. The germline gives CDR1 SEHNR, CDR2 FQNEAQ (reference sequence). CDR3 size: 14 residues. In DNA form, the CDR3 reads TGTGCCAGCAGCCATTGGGGGAGGGCCCCTGAAGCTTTCTTT. Protein product: CASSHWGRAPEAFF.

V and J are TRBV20-1 and TRBJ1-1; D uncertain. This CDR3 contains 10 residues. Germline V gives CDR1 DFQATT, CDR2 SNEGSKA (reference sequence). Trimming shortened V by 4 bases and J by 7 bases, and 7 bases separated the two germline ends. The CDR3 spells CSAKDHEAFF. CDR3 in DNA: TGCAGTGCTAAGGACCATGAAGCTTTCTTT.

The chain is built from TRBV25-1 and TRBJ1-6; possible D gene TRBD1, 6 bases. Per germline, CDR1 MGHDK and CDR2 SYGVNS. V gave up 5 bases and J gave up 8 bases, with 19 bases separating them. The CDR3 is 16 amino acids. The CDR3 DNA is TGTGCCAGCAGTCCACTGGGGGGGCCCCACTATTCACCCCTCCACTTT. This sequence encodes CASSPLGGPHYSPLHF.

This chain links TRBV7-8 with TRBJ1-1; TRBD1 is a possible D gene (6 bases). The CDR3 is made up of 20 amino acids. V shed 4 bases and J shed 0 bases, with 27 bases lying between them. From germline, CDR1 is SGHVS and CDR2 FQNEAQ. This CDR3 is CASSSASGVQGALMNTEAFF. Written as DNA, the CDR3 is TGTGCCAGCAGCTCGGCCTCTGGAGTACAGGGTGCCCTAATGAACACTGAAGCTTTCTTT.

J is TRBJ1-4 and V is TRBV6-2 or TRBV6-3, with unresolved D. Trimming left V 1 base short and J 8 bases short, with 5 bases between. Germline CDR1 MNHEY, CDR2 SVGEGT. This CDR3 has 12 residues. The CDR3 here is CASSYLAEKLFF. The DNA for the CDR3 is TGTGCCAGCAGTTACTTGGCGGAAAAACTGTTTTTT.

The genes are TRBV6-5 and TRBJ2-6; D may be TRBD1 (6 bases). Trimming took 2 bases from V and 1 from J, leaving 6 bases between them. This CDR3 has 15 residues. Germline V gene data show CDR1 as MNHEY and CDR2 as SVGAGI. CDR3 protein: CASSYRGSGANVLTF. CDR3 bases: TGTGCCAGCAGTTACAGGGGGTCTGGGGCCAACGTCCTGACTTTC.

The chain recombines TRBV12-3 or TRBV12-4 with TRBJ2-5; D is undetermined. The CDR3 sequence is 11 residues long. Trimming took off 6 bases at V and 6 bases at J, with 8 bases between the two ends. The CDR3 region is CASSAGQTQYF. CDR3 coding DNA: TGTGCCAGCAGCGCCGGGCAGACCCAGTACTTC.

The chain is built from TRBV11-3 and TRBJ2-3; D could derive from TRBD1 or TRBD2 (5 bases each). This CDR3 spans 14 amino acids. CDR1 and CDR2 from the germline V gene are SGHNT and YENEEA. V lost 6 bases to trimming and J lost 4 bases, with 14 bases between them. The CDR3 nucleotides read TGTGCCAGCAGAAACATAGGGACCCCAGATACGCAGTATTTT. Its translation: CASRNIGTPDTQYF.

The chain has TRBV11-2 and TRBJ2-7, with D maybe TRBD2 (6 bases). Trimming left V 5 bases short and J 3 bases short, with 17 bases between. CDR3 length: 15 amino acids. Looked up from germline, CDR1 is SGHAT and CDR2 is FQNNGV. The CDR3 DNA is TGTGCCAGCAGCCACCCGCCGGGACTTAGCTACGAGCAGTACTTC. Amino acid sequence: CASSHPPGLSYEQYF.

The rearrangement joins TRBV7-2 to TRBJ1-6, with D tentatively TRBD1 (5 bases). The CDR3 loop spans 19 amino acids. V lost 5 bases to trimming and J lost 10 bases, with 30 bases between them. CDR1 is SGHTA and CDR2 is FQGNSA in the germline V gene. The CDR3 bases are TGTGCCAGCAGCATCAATACTTCAGGGATAGCCCCCAAAAGCTCACCCCTCCACTTT. Residues: CASSINTSGIAPKSSPLHF.

This clone was seen just once. V and J are TRBV2 and TRBJ2-5; D is ambiguous. Germline lookup yields CDR1 SNHLY and CDR2 FYNNEI. This CDR3 region has 9 residues. V was cut by 3 bases and J by 7 bases, with 0 bases left in between. DNA for the CDR3: TGTGCCAGCAGTGAGACCCAGTACTTC. The encoded protein is CASSETQYF. The complete variable domain, with remaining parts taken from reference TRBV2 and TRBJ2-5, reads EPEVTQTPSHQVTQMGQEVILRCVPISNHLYFYWYRQILGQKVEFLVSFYNNEISEKSEIFDDQFSVERPDGSNFTLKIRSTKLEDSAMYFCASSETQYFGPGTRLLVL.

This clone was seen more than once but under ten times. This sample also contains other DNA sequences that code for the same CDR3. The chain employs TRBV9 and TRBJ1-2; weak D call: TRBD1 (5 bases). Trimming stripped 0 bases from V and 3 bases from J, with 6 bases between. This CDR3 contains 13 residues. Germline CDR1 SGDLS, CDR2 YYNGEE. The CDR3 DNA follows: TGTGCCAGCAGCGTAGGGGGGGACTATGGCTACACCTTC. Its protein product is CASSVGGDYGYTF. The variable domain in full, completed from reference TRBV9 and TRBJ1-2, reads DSGVTQTPKHLITATGQRVTLRCSPRSGDLSVYWYQQSLDQGLQFLIQYYNGEERAKGNILERFSAQQFPDLHSELNLSSLELGDSALYFCASSVGGDYGYTFGSGTRLTVV.

The chain employs TRBV21-1 and TRBJ1-1. TRBV21-1 is a pseudogene locus. The CDR3 has 9 amino acids. The CDR3 loop is CAPGVGAFF. CDR3 DNA sequence: TGTGCCCCCGGGGTTGGGGCTTTCTTT.

This chain uses TRBV5-6 with TRBJ2-5; D gene ambiguous. Germline V gives CDR1 SGHDT, CDR2 YYEEEE. V was cut by 2 bases and J by 2 bases, with 10 bases left in between. CDR3 size: 14 residues. Written as DNA, the CDR3 is TGTGCCAGCAGCTTTGACGCCGATCAAGAGACCCAGTACTTC. Translating it yields CASSFDADQETQYF. The full variable domain, rest sourced from reference TRBV5-6 and TRBJ2-5, is DAGVTQSPTHLIKTRGQQVTLRCSPKSGHDTVSWYQQALGQGPQFIFQYYEEEERQRGNFPDRFSGHQFPNYSSELNVNALLLGDSALYLCASSFDADQETQYFGPGTRLLVL.

This clone was observed a handful of times. J is TRBJ1-4 and V is TRBV29-1, with TRBD1 as a possible D gene (5 bases). V was pared by 7 bases and J by 6 bases, with 12 bases between. The CDR3 spans 12 residues. Germline values: CDR1 SQVTM, CDR2 ANQGSEA. The CDR3 spells CSGRWGDEKLFF. CDR3 DNA sequence: TGCAGCGGAAGATGGGGGGATGAAAAACTGTTTTTT.

This rearrangement joins TRBV7-2 to TRBJ1-5, with a weak D call TRBD1 (6 bases). V was clipped by 0 bases and J by 7 bases, with 13 bases between them. The germline CDR1 and CDR2 sequences are SGHTA and FQGNSA. CDR3 length: 15 amino acids. The CDR3 nucleotides are TGTGCCAGCAGCTTAGCTGGCGGGGGCCTCCAGCCCCAGCATTTT. Residues: CASSLAGGGLQPQHF.

This clone was seen a few times. The genes are TRBV27 and TRBJ2-7; TRBD1 aligns across 7 bases. The length of the CDR3 is 16 residues. Per the germline V gene, CDR1 is MNHEY and CDR2 is SMNVEV (reference sequence). The junction had 14 bases not matched to a gene; V was cut back by 2 bases and J by 7 bases. In DNA form, the CDR3 reads TGTGCCAGCAGTTTAGTAGGTATACAGGGGAAAGGAGAGCAGTACTTC. This translates into CASSLVGIQGKGEQYF.

V gene TRBV18 combines with J gene TRBJ2-3; TRBD2 matches at 12 bases. CDR3 size: 15 residues. Germline assignment: CDR1 KGHSH and CDR2 LQKENI. J was trimmed by 6 bases and V by 6 bases; bases with no gene match: 7. The CDR3 bases are TGTGCCAGCTCTCAACGGACTAGCGGGGAGGATACGCAGTATTTT. Protein sequence: CASSQRTSGEDTQYF. Full variable domain (rest looked up from reference TRBV18 and TRBJ2-3): NAGVMQNPRHLVRRRGQEARLRCSPMKGHSHVYWYRQLPEEGLKFMVYLQKENIIDESGMPKERFSAEFPKEGPSILRIQQVVRGDSAAYFCASSQRTSGEDTQYFGPGTRLTVL.

The gene calls are TRBV5-6 and TRBJ1-3; 8 bases are a match to TRBD1. V was clipped by 2 bases and J by 4 bases; unmatched bases: 5. CDR1 is SGHDT, CDR2 YYEEEE, per germline. The CDR3 is made up of 15 amino acids. The CDR3 loop reads CASSLRTGLGNTIYF. CDR3 DNA: TGTGCCAGCAGCTTAAGGACAGGGTTAGGAAACACCATATATTTT.

This chain uses TRBV6-5 with TRBJ1-6; weak D call: TRBD1 (6 bases). The germline V gene encodes CDR1 MNHEY and CDR2 SVGAGI. This CDR3 has 14 residues. The germline V and J ends were trimmed by 9 bases and 9 bases, with 18 bases remaining between them. The CDR3 DNA reads as TGTGCCAGTAACTTAGGGGGGACCGCTTCACCCCTCCACTTT. Amino acid sequence: CASNLGGTASPLHF.

The chain combines TRBV11-2 with TRBJ1-2, with a tentative D call TRBD1 (5 bases). CDR3 length equals 12 residues. The ends were cut back, 2 bases at V and 6 bases at J, with 7 bases in the middle. Germline CDR1 is SGHAT and CDR2 is FQNNGV. CDR3 residues: CASSLQGDGYTF. CDR3 sequence (DNA): TGTGCCAGCAGCTTACAGGGCGATGGCTACACCTTC.